The entry below gives a single T cell receptor beta chain sequence along with its context. Its binding antigen is unknown. It has no much larger one-base neighbor in the sample; base qualities were not kept. The record originates from a study of technical replicates of blood from several donors (dated by TCRdb to the late 2010s). The library was obtained by the immunoSEQ multiplex PCR assay. TCRdb stores this immuneACCESS table with in-frame sequences only. Part of the clones is absent; in the studies checked, under half of the shortfall reflects unresolved V genes, and no reason is known for the rest. For this sample there are about 14,000 clones; 70% to 90% appear just once. Of the sample, 12% is held by the ten largest clones. From the cysteine through the phenylalanine, the CDR3 covers 13 amino acids. Only CDR3 DNA is held: 39 bases, read in frame from base 1. Trimming removed 0 bases from V and 8 bases from J, leaving 13 bases between the germline ends. The germline V gene (reference sequence) gives CDR1 as GTSNPN and CDR2 as SVGIG.

This sequence uses TRBV30 and TRBJ1-2, with TRBD1 perhaps the D gene, on 6 matching bases. This sequence was found in a human donor in good health. Material for sequencing was PBMCs. The CDR3 reads as follows: CAWSVQGGYGYTF. The DNA sequence is TGTGCCTGGAGTGTACAGGGTGGTTACGGCTACACCTTC.